This is a list of T cell receptor beta chains from one sample in a study of PD-1 blockade in classical Hodgkin lymphoma. Profiled with immunoSEQ multiplex PCR; TCRdb holds only in-frame clones, not every one. The sample has 100,000 or so clones, roughly 91% seen once; the top ten hold just under 2%. The sample was peripheral blood mononuclear cells (PBMCs), taken before the fourth cycle of nivolumab. Every receptor here comes from a human donor with classical Hodgkin lymphoma. The conserved cysteine and the conserved F or W are not part of the CDR3 here.

v_call cdr3_aa
TRBV27 ASRERQATDTQY
TRBV19 ASSIPQLAQSTDTQY
TRBV2 ASSEDPVGKLF
TRBV11-2 ASSLGGVSEAF
TRBV11-2 ASSLVGGSSYEQY
TRBV19 ASSMMEDYGYT
TRBV29-1 SVGQGATNEKLF
TRBV9 ASSPTLGGNYGYT
TRBV6-5 ASRGLIEAF
TRBV28 ASSLHPGQALSYEQY
TRBV5-8 ASSPREETQY
TRBV29-1 SVAPPGQNTEAF
TRBV4-1 ASSQDRVGYGYT
TRBV6-1 ASSASGGTGELF
TRBV27 ASSPGKRGEQY
TRBV10-2 ASTSMNTEAF
TRBV5-5 ASSFSRDLYGYT